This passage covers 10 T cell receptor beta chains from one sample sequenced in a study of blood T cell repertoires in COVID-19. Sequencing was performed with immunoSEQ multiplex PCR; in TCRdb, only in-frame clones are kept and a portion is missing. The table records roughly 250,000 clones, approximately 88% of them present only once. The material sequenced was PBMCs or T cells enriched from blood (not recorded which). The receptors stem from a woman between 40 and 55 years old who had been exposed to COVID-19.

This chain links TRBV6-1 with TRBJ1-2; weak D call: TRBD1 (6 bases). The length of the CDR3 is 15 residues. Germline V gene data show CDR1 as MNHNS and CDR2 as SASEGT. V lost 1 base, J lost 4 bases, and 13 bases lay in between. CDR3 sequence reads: CASSEVRGISYGYTF. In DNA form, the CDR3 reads TGTGCCAGCAGTGAAGTCAGGGGCATATCCTATGGCTACACCTTC.

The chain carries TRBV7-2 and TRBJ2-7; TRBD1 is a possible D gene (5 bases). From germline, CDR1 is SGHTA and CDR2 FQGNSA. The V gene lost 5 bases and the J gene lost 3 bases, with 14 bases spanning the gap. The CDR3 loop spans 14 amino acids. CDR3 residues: CASSGRNRHYEQYF. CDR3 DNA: TGTGCCAGCAGCGGGCGGAACAGGCACTACGAGCAGTACTTC.

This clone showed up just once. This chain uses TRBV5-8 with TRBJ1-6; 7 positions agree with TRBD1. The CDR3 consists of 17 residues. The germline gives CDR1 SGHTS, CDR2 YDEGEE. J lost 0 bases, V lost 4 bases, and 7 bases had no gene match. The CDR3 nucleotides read TGTGCCAGCAGCCTATCAGGGGGAAGCTCCTATAATTCACCCCTCCACTTT. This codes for CASSLSGGSSYNSPLHF. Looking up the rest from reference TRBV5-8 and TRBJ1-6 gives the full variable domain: EAGVTQSPTHLIKTRGQQATLRCSPISGHTSVYWYQQALGLGLQFLLWYDEGEERNRGNFPPRFSGRQFPNYSSELNVNALELEDSALYLCASSLSGGSSYNSPLHFGNGTRLTVT.

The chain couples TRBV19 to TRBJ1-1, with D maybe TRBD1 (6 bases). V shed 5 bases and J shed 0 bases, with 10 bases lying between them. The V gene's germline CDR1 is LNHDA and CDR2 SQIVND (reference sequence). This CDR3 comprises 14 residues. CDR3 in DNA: TGTGCCAGTAGTCCCGGGACACTGAACACTGAAGCTTTCTTT. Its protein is CASSPGTLNTEAFF.

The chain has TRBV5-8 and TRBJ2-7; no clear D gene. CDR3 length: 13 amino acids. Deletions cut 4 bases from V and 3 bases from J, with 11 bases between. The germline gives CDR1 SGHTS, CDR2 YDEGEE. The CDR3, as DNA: TGTGCCAGCAGCCCCTCGCCGGGCTACGAGCAGTACGTC. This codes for CASSPSPGYEQYV.

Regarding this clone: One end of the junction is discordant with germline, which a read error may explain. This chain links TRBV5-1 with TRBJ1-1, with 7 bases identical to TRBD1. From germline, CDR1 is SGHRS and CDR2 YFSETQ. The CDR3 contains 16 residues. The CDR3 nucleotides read TGTGCCAGCAGCTCAAACCTACAGGGGATGAACACTGAAGCTTTCTTT. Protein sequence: CASSSNLQGMNTEAFF.

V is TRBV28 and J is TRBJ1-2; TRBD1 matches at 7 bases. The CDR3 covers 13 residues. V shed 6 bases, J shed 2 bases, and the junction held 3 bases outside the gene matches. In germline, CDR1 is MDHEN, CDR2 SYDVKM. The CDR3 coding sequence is TGTGCCAGCAGGTCGGGACAGAACTATGGCTACACCTTC. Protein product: CASRSGQNYGYTF.

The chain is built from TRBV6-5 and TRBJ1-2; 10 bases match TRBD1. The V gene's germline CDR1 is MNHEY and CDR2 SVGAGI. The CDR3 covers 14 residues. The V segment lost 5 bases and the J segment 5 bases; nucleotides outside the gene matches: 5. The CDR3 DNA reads TGTGCCAGCAGTAAGGGACAGGGGAGTTATGGCTACACCTTC. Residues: CASSKGQGSYGYTF.

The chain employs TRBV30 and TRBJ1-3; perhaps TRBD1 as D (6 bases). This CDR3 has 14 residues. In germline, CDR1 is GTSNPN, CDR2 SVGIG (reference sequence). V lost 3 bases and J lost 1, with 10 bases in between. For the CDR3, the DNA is TGTGCCTGGAGCCGAACAGGGTCTGGAAACACCATATATTTT. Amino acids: CAWSRTGSGNTIYF.

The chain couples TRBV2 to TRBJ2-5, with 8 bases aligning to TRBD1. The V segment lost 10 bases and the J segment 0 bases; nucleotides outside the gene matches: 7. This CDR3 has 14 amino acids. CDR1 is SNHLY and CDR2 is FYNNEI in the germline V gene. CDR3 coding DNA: TGTGCCACCCTTCGGGACAGGAACCAAGAGACCCAGTACTTC. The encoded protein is CATLRDRNQETQYF.